The 30 T cell receptor beta chains in this list originate from one sample, sequenced in a study of spatial heterogeneity in lung cancer. The time point: sample taken at primary tumor resection. Tumor, nontumor lung or frozen PBMC supplied whole RNA that was sequenced unsorted. MiXCR, applied by TCRdb to the 5' RACE reads, yields one record per CDR3 protein. The profile shows 82,000 or so distinct CDR3 sequences, roughly 12% of them singletons. The sequencing used PBMCs, collected at surgery. All receptors come from a male donor with early-stage non-small cell lung cancer.

This clonotype showed up just a few times. The chain combines TRBV29-1 with TRBJ1-1, with 7 bases identical to TRBD1. The CDR3 has 17 amino acids. Trimming at V came to 4 bases and at J to 4 bases, leaving 18 bases not matched to a gene. The V gene's germline CDR1 is SQVTM and CDR2 ANQGSEA. As DNA, the CDR3 is TGCAGCGTTGGTTTCGGCAGGGGGTATGGTTCAACCACTGAAGCTTTCTTT. It yields the protein CSVGFGRGYGSTTEAFF.

This clonotype occurred many times. V usage is TRBV11-2 and J usage is TRBJ1-1; D call uncertain. The germline gives CDR1 SGHAT, CDR2 FQNNGV. V was cut by 2 bases and J by 1 base, with 2 bases left in between. The CDR3 has 12 amino acids. Written as DNA, the CDR3 is TGTGCCAGCAGCTTACAGAACACTGAAGCTTTCTTT. Its protein is CASSLQNTEAFF.

This chain links TRBV5-4 with TRBJ2-1, with a weak D call TRBD2 (6 bases). The CDR3 is 14 amino acids. V was pared by 3 bases and J by 8 bases, with 15 bases between. Per the germline V gene, CDR1 is SGHNT and CDR2 is YYREEE (reference sequence). The CDR3 protein is CASSSPRGIDEQFF. The CDR3, as DNA: TGTGCCAGCAGCTCCCCTCGCGGGATCGATGAGCAGTTCTTC.

The J gene is TRBJ1-4, the V gene TRBV6-1, with D possibly matching TRBD1 (5 bases). CDR1 is MNHNS, CDR2 SASEGT, per germline. This CDR3 is built from 15 residues. Deletions cut 8 bases from V and 3 bases from J, with 16 bases between. The CDR3: CASVRGLAANEKLFF. The CDR3 DNA is TGTGCCAGCGTGAGGGGACTTGCGGCTAATGAAAAACTGTTTTTT.

J is TRBJ2-2 and V is TRBV9, with D unresolved. This CDR3 comprises 13 residues. The V and J ends lost 0 bases and 3 bases respectively, with 3 bases between them. CDR1 and CDR2 from the germline V gene are SGDLS and YYNGEE. This CDR3 reads CASSVEDTGELFF. The CDR3 region has the DNA TGTGCCAGCAGCGTAGAAGACACCGGGGAGCTGTTTTTT.

This clonotype was detected many times. V and J are TRBV9 and TRBJ2-5; 8 bases fit TRBD1. This CDR3 has 15 amino acids. The trim removed 3 bases at V and 2 bases at J, leaving 6 bases unmatched. Germline V gene lookup returns CDR1 SGDLS and CDR2 YYNGEE. CDR3 sequence: CASSEGQVLQETQYF. In DNA form, the CDR3 reads TGTGCCAGCAGCGAGGGACAGGTGCTTCAAGAGACCCAGTACTTC.

This clonotype appeared a few times. The chain employs TRBV7-2 and TRBJ2-7; 7 bases align to TRBD2. V lost 3 bases, J lost 0 bases, and 2 bases stayed unmatched. The CDR3 runs to 14 residues. Germline V gene sequence: CDR1 SGHTA, CDR2 FQGNSA. The CDR3 sequence: CASSLGGGSYEQYF. Written as DNA, the CDR3 is TGTGCCAGCAGCTTGGGGGGGGGCTCCTACGAGCAGTACTTC.

The V call is TRBV5-1, the J call TRBJ2-1; D unresolved. The germline V gene has CDR1 SGHRS and CDR2 YFSETQ. Trimming removed 2 bases from V and 10 bases from J, with 16 bases in between. The CDR3 has 14 residues. The CDR3 loop reads CASSLTSAANEQFF. The CDR3 DNA sequence: TGCGCCAGCAGCTTAACCTCAGCTGCGAACGAGCAGTTCTTC. Drawing the rest from reference TRBV5-1 and TRBJ2-1, the complete variable domain is KAGVTQTPRYLIKTRGQQVTLSCSPISGHRSVSWYQQTPGQGLQFLFEYFSETQRNKGNFPGRFSGRQFSNSRSEMNVSTLELGDSALYLCASSLTSAANEQFFGPGTRLTVL.

The V and J genes are TRBV7-2 and TRBJ2-6, with 7 bases identical to TRBD1. Germline lookup yields CDR1 SGHTA and CDR2 FQGNSA. V lost 7 bases, J lost 2 bases, and 5 bases stayed unmatched. This CDR3 is built from 15 residues. For the CDR3, the DNA is TGTGCCAGCATTTCTGACAGGGCTGGGGCCAACGTCCTGACTTTC. As protein: CASISDRAGANVLTF.

This chain links TRBV28 with TRBJ2-7; the D gene is possibly TRBD1 (6 bases). The CDR3 extends over 15 amino acids. V lost 5 bases and J 3 bases, leaving 17 bases between the germline ends. Germline loops: CDR1 MDHEN, CDR2 SYDVKM. CDR3 loop: CASSPRSRGGYEQYF. The CDR3 DNA sequence: TGTGCCAGCAGTCCCCGCTCGAGAGGGGGCTACGAGCAGTACTTC.

This clonotype was found a few times. This rearrangement joins TRBV29-1 to TRBJ1-5, with a tentative D call TRBD1 (5 bases). Per germline, CDR1 SQVTM and CDR2 ANQGSEA. CDR3 length: 12 residues. Trimming cost V 7 bases and J 3 bases, with 10 bases left between them. CDR3 DNA: TGCAGCGCCGGACACGCCAATCAGCCCCAGCATTTT. Protein: CSAGHANQPQHF.

The chain recombines TRBV29-1 with TRBJ1-1; D is unclear. The V gene lost 0 bases and the J gene lost 1 base, with 6 bases spanning the gap. The CDR3 runs 13 residues. Germline V gene sequence: CDR1 SQVTM, CDR2 ANQGSEA. This CDR3 reads CSVEESANTEAFF. The DNA of the CDR3 is TGCAGCGTTGAAGAGTCGGCGAACACTGAAGCTTTCTTT.

At least ten counts were recorded for this clonotype. V and J are TRBV29-1 and TRBJ1-1, with D unclear. Per the germline V gene, CDR1 is SQVTM and CDR2 is ANQGSEA. The V and J ends lost 7 bases and 4 bases respectively, with 13 bases between them. The CDR3 runs to 12 residues. CDR3 protein: CSAGRVGTEAFF. The DNA for the CDR3 is TGCAGCGCCGGGAGGGTGGGCACTGAAGCTTTCTTT. The full variable domain, rest sourced from reference TRBV29-1 and TRBJ1-1, is SAVISQKPSRDICQRGTSLTIQCQVDSQVTMMFWYRQQPGQSLTLIATANQGSEATYESGFVIDKFPISRPNLTFSTLTVSNMSPEDSSIYLCSAGRVGTEAFFGQGTRLTVV.

The chain is built from TRBV7-2 and TRBJ2-5, with D perhaps TRBD2 (5 bases). Per the germline V gene, CDR1 is SGHTA and CDR2 is FQGNSA. CDR3 length: 13 residues. Trimming removed 0 bases from V and 7 bases from J, with 9 bases in between. The CDR3 DNA reads as TGTGCCAGCAGCTTAGCCACTGAGGGGACCCAGTACTTC. This translates into CASSLATEGTQYF.

The chain joins TRBV9 to TRBJ1-1; D not certain. Between the trimmed V and J ends, which lost 7 bases and 4 bases, there was a span of 11 bases. This CDR3 spans 12 amino acids. CDR1 and CDR2 from the germline V gene are SGDLS and YYNGEE. DNA of the CDR3: TGTGCCAGCGAGCGGGGTATCACTGAAGCTTTCTTT. Translating it yields CASERGITEAFF.

The chain links TRBV6-5 to TRBJ1-6; D is ambiguous. The germline gives CDR1 MNHEY, CDR2 SVGAGI. The CDR3 runs to 14 residues. V lost 7 bases, J lost 0 bases, and 7 bases lay in between. The CDR3 sequence: CASKKSSYNSPLHF. Here the CDR3 DNA reads TGTGCCAGCAAAAAAAGCTCCTATAATTCACCCCTCCACTTT.

The sample holds a few counts of this clonotype. This chain joins TRBV5-6 and TRBJ2-2; D gene ambiguous. V lost 0 bases to trimming and J lost 3 bases, with 12 bases between them. The CDR3 contains 16 residues. Germline V lookup: CDR1 SGHDT, CDR2 YYEEEE. The CDR3 DNA sequence: TGTGCCAGCAGCTTGGAATATCAGTTCCACACCGGGGAGCTGTTTTTT. Residues: CASSLEYQFHTGELFF.

The genes are TRBV7-2 and TRBJ2-7; 12 bases are a match to TRBD2. V gave up 5 bases and J gave up 5 bases; unmatched junction bases: 13. The CDR3 runs to 17 residues. Germline values: CDR1 SGHTA, CDR2 FQGNSA. This chain's CDR3 is CASSDYWTSGTGNEQYF. Written as DNA, the CDR3 is TGTGCCAGCAGCGATTATTGGACTAGCGGGACGGGCAACGAGCAGTACTTC.

This clonotype was recorded a few times. CDR3 sequence (DNA): TGTGCCAGCAGCGTAAGACCACTCGGAAACACCGGGGAGCTGTTTTTT. Translated, it gives CASSVRPLGNTGELFF. The chain couples TRBV9 to TRBJ2-2; no firm D call. The germline gives CDR1 SGDLS, CDR2 YYNGEE. This CDR3 is 16 amino acids long. V shed 1 base and J shed 2 bases, with 12 bases lying between them.

This clonotype was found many times. This chain connects TRBV4-2 to TRBJ2-1; D unclear. The V end was cut by 0 bases, the J end by 2 bases, with 8 bases between. CDR3 length: 15 amino acids. The germline V gene encodes CDR1 LGHNA and CDR2 YNFKEQ. DNA of the CDR3: TGTGCCAGCAGCCAAGAGAGCCTTCCCTACAATGAGCAGTTCTTC. Translation gives CASSQESLPYNEQFF.

The rearrangement uses TRBV19 and TRBJ2-1, with D tentatively TRBD2 (5 bases). Germline V gene lookup returns CDR1 LNHDA and CDR2 SQIVND (reference sequence). There are 12 residues in the CDR3. Trimming took off 7 bases at V and 3 bases at J, with 7 bases between the two ends. The CDR3 loop reads CASKDFYNEQFF. The CDR3 DNA reads TGTGCCAGTAAGGACTTCTACAATGAGCAGTTCTTC.

This chain connects TRBV5-6 to TRBJ2-5, with D maybe TRBD1 (7 bases). Trimming left V 3 bases short and J 5 bases short, with 14 bases between. The length of the CDR3 is 14 residues. Germline V lookup: CDR1 SGHDT, CDR2 YYEEEE. The CDR3 coding sequence is TGTGCCAGCAGCTATACGACAGGGAGGGAGACCCAGTACTTC. It yields the protein CASSYTTGRETQYF.

This clonotype has just a few counts. The V and J genes are TRBV7-9 and TRBJ2-2, with D unresolved. The germline CDR1 and CDR2 sequences are SEHNR and FQNEAQ (reference sequence). The CDR3 contains 10 residues. The ends were cut back, 8 bases at V and 5 bases at J, with 3 bases in the middle. The CDR3 DNA reads TGTGCCAGCGGAACCGGGGAGCTGTTTTTT. Translated, it gives CASGTGELFF. Filled out from reference TRBV7-9 and TRBJ2-2, the complete variable domain reads DTGVSQNPRHKITKRGQNVTFRCDPISEHNRLYWYRQTLGQGPEFLTYFQNEAQLEKSRLLSDRFSAERPKGSFSTLEIQRTEQGDSAMYLCASGTGELFFGEGSRLTVL.

This clonotype was observed at least ten times. The genes are TRBV5-5 and TRBJ2-2, with TRBD2 identical over 7 bases. CDR1 and CDR2 from the germline V gene are SGHKS and YYEKEE (reference sequence). V trimming: 6 bases; J trimming: 0 bases; junction bases outside the gene matches: 8. The CDR3 length is 16 residues. CDR3 protein: CASTLLAGSNTGELFF. The DNA of the CDR3 is TGTGCCAGCACCCTATTAGCGGGCTCGAACACCGGGGAGCTGTTTTTT.

In its sample, this clonotype was seen many times. The rearrangement uses TRBV29-1 and TRBJ1-1; D gene uncertain. The CDR3 runs 13 residues. From germline, CDR1 is SQVTM and CDR2 ANQGSEA. Trimming stripped 7 bases from V and 3 bases from J, with 15 bases between. The chain's CDR3 is CSARANKDTEAFF. In DNA form, the CDR3 reads TGCAGCGCCCGAGCCAACAAGGACACTGAAGCTTTCTTT.

The V gene is TRBV29-1, the J gene TRBJ2-5; 9 bases agree with TRBD1. Looked up from germline, CDR1 is SQVTM and CDR2 is ANQGSEA. The CDR3 length is 13 residues. The V and J ends lost 8 bases and 5 bases, in that order; junction bases with no gene match: 9. The CDR3 bases are TGCAGCCAAGGGACAGGGAAAACGGAGACCCAGTACTTC. Translated: CSQGTGKTETQYF. Combining the CDR3 with reference TRBV29-1 and TRBJ2-5 gives the whole variable domain SAVISQKPSRDICQRGTSLTIQCQVDSQVTMMFWYRQQPGQSLTLIATANQGSEATYESGFVIDKFPISRPNLTFSTLTVSNMSPEDSSIYLCSQGTGKTETQYFGPGTRLLVL.

In this sample, this clonotype turned up a few times. V gene TRBV29-1 combines with J gene TRBJ2-1; maybe TRBD1 (5 bases). Deletions cut 5 bases from V and 6 bases from J, with 14 bases between. The CDR3 is 13 residues long. Germline V CDR1 and CDR2: SQVTM, ANQGSEA. The CDR3 region is CSVWGPPSNEQFF. For the CDR3, the DNA is TGCAGCGTTTGGGGCCCCCCAAGCAATGAGCAGTTCTTC.

The sample holds a few counts of this clonotype. This chain connects TRBV29-1 to TRBJ2-1; D is unclear. Germline values: CDR1 SQVTM, CDR2 ANQGSEA. V was clipped by 0 bases and J by 10 bases, with 10 bases between them. This CDR3 has 12 amino acids. The CDR3 reads CSVEDSPREQFF. The CDR3 DNA reads TGCAGCGTTGAAGACTCCCCTAGGGAGCAGTTCTTC.

There are a few counts of this clonotype. The V and J genes are TRBV20-1 and TRBJ1-2; 7 bases are shared with TRBD1. Germline V gene data show CDR1 as DFQATT and CDR2 as SNEGSKA (reference sequence). Germline trimming cut 6 bases from V and 2 bases from J; bases unmatched to any gene: 3. There are 12 residues in the CDR3. In nucleotides, the CDR3 is TGCAGTGCGCAACAGGGGAACTATGGCTACACCTTC. This encodes CSAQQGNYGYTF.

This clonotype turned up a few times. The rearrangement links TRBV20-1 to TRBJ2-7; TRBD1 is a possible D gene (6 bases). CDR1 is DFQATT and CDR2 is SNEGSKA in the germline V gene (reference sequence). Trimming left V 2 bases short and J 3 bases short, with 8 bases between. The CDR3 totals 12 residues. CDR3 sequence: CSARQGNYEQYF. For the CDR3, the DNA is TGCAGTGCTAGACAGGGGAACTACGAGCAGTACTTC.